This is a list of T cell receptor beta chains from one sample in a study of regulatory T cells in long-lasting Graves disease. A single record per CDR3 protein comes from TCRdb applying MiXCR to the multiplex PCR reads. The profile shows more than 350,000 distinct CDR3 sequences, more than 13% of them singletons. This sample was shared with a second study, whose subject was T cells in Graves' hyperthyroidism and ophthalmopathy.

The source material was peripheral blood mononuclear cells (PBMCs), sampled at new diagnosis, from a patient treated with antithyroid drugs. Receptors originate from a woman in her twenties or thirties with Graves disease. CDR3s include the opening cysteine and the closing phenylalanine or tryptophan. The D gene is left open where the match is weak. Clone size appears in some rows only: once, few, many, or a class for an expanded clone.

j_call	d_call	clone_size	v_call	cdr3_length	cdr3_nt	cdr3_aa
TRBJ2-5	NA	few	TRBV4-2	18	TGTGCCAGCAGCCAAGCGACCACGACTAGTTCCCAAGGAGAGACCCAGTACTTC	CASSQATTTSSQGETQYF
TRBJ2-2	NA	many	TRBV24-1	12	TGTGCCTCCCGAGGGGCGAGCGGGGAGCTGTTTTTT	CASRGASGELFF
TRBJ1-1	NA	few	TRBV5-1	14	TGCGCCAGCAGCTTAGACACCGACAACACTGAAGCTTTCTTT	CASSLDTDNTEAFF
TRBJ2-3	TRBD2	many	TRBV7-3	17	TGTGCCAGCAGCCCCAAGGGACTAGCGGGATATGGAGATACGCAGTATTTT	CASSPKGLAGYGDTQYF
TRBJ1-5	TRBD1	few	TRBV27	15	TGTGCCAGCAAACCTACAGGGGGAGGTAATCAGCCCCAGCATTTT	CASKPTGGGNQPQHF
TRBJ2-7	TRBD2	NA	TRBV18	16	TGTGCCAGCTCACCACTGTTCGGGAGGCCAACCTACGAGCAGTACTTC	CASSPLFGRPTYEQYF
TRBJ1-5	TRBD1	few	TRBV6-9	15	TGTGCCAGCAGTTACTCAGGACAGGCTAATCAGCCCCAGCATTTT	CASSYSGQANQPQHF
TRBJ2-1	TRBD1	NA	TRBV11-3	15	TGTGCCAGCAGCTCTCGACCGGGACAGGCGAATGAGCAGTTCTTC	CASSSRPGQANEQFF
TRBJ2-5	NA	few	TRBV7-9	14	TGTGCCAGCAGCCAACAACAGTACCAAGAGACCCAGTACTTC	CASSQQQYQETQYF
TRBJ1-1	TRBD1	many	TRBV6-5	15	TGTGCCAGCAGTTACCTACAGGGGCAAAACACTGAAGCTTTCTTT	CASSYLQGQNTEAFF
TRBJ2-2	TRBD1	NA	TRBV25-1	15	TGTGCCAGCATACCCGGGACAGGGTCCACCGGGGAGCTGTTTTTT	CASIPGTGSTGELFF
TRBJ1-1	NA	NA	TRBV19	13	TGTGCCAGTAGTATAGACTCGAACACTGAAGCTTTCTTT	CASSIDSNTEAFF
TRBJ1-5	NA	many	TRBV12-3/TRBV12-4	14	TGTGCCAGCAGTCTACACAGGGCCGTTCAGCCCCAGCATTTT	CASSLHRAVQPQHF
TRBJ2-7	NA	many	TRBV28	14	TGTGCCAGCAGTTTCGACTCGCCGGGTGGGGAGCAGTACTTC	CASSFDSPGGEQYF
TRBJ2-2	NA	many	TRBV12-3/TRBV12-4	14	TGTGCCAGCAGTTTTAGGGGGAGCACCGGGGAGCTGTTTTTT	CASSFRGSTGELFF
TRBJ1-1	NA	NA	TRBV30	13	TGTGCCTGGAGTTCCTGGAGTTCCACTGAAGCTTTCTTT	CAWSSWSSTEAFF
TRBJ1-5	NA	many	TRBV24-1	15	TGTGCCACCAGTGAGCCGGGACATCCCAATCAGCCCCAGCATTTT	CATSEPGHPNQPQHF